This T cell receptor (beta chain) is drawn from a study of OX40 agonist ivuxolimab in advanced cancers. Looked up from germline, CDR1 is SGHDN and CDR2 is FVKESK. V lost 1 base to trimming and J lost 7 bases, with 8 bases between them. The CDR3 extends over 13 amino acids. Study conclusions and caveats: People who partly responded at 0.1-3.0 mg/kg had some of the least clonal expansion seen.

The method was immunoSEQ multiplex PCR; TCRdb's version includes in-frame clones alone and lacks a portion of them. The sample holds about 42,000 clones, about 88% seen once. Details on this clone: Its cognate antigen is unknown.

The sequenced sample was CD4+ or CD8+ T cells sorted from blood, obtained in a trial of the OX40 agonist ivuxolimab. The J gene is TRBJ1-5, the V gene TRBV14; D not resolved. This receptor was obtained from an adult with an advanced solid tumor such as melanoma, head and neck, liver or kidney cancer. CDR3 in amino acids: CASSQGPNQPQHF. The CDR3 DNA is TGTGCCAGCAGCCAAGGGCCCAACCAGCCCCAGCATTTT. Based on the CDR3 plus reference TRBV14 and TRBJ1-5, the full variable domain is EAGVTQFPSHSVIEKGQTVTLRCDPISGHDNLYWYRRVMGKEIKFLLHFVKESKQDESGMPNNRFLAERTGGTYSTLKVQPAELEDSGVYFCASSQGPNQPQHFGDGTRLSIL.